The 2 T cell receptor beta chains in this list originate from one sample, sequenced in a study of molecular identifiers for immune sequencing clone quantification. TCRdb re-called the PCR reads through MiXCR, storing one row per CDR3 protein. The sample lists around 460,000 distinct CDR3 sequences; less than 30% were seen once. The source material was naive CD8+ T cells from blood, with Jurkat cell RNA spiked in. The subset was: FACS-sorted CD8+CD4-CCR7+CD45RA+ naive T cells. These TCRs come from a human donor in good health. Some libraries in this study had Jurkat cell RNA spiked in.

This chain uses TRBV11-2 with TRBJ2-1, with D perhaps given as TRBD1 or TRBD2 (7 bases each). This CDR3 spans 17 amino acids. Trimming left V 5 bases short and J 4 bases short, with 21 bases between. Per the germline V gene, CDR1 is SGHAT and CDR2 is FQNNGV. The CDR3 here is CASSPPGGGSGYNEQFF. The CDR3 DNA is TGTGCCAGCAGCCCCCCAGGGGGGGGATCGGGTTACAATGAGCAGTTCTTC.

To note about this clonotype: The junction differs from germline at one of its ends, possibly a read error. The V gene is TRBV5-6, the J gene TRBJ2-7, with 16 bases lining up with TRBD2. This CDR3 is built from 17 residues. Germline CDR1 is SGHDT and CDR2 is YYEEEE. CDR3 in DNA: TGTGCCAGCAGCGAGGGACTAGCGGGAGGGCCGTTCTACGGGCAGTACTTC. Residues: CASSEGLAGGPFYGQYF.